This T cell receptor (beta chain) was observed in a study of human T cells and chemical hapten exposure. Study overall: Patch testing was performed with 0.01% DPC on the upper back, with reading at 6 days. General study findings and limits: Among TCRs, those above 1 in 1000 frequency were unaffected by DPC sensitization.

Time point indicated: patch test 3, about 24 weeks after DPC sensitization. Documented treatment: therapeutic diphenylcyclopropenone sensitization with weekly scalp DPC. There are 15 residues in the CDR3. The ends lost 2 bases at V and 1 base at J; junction bases unmatched: 2. Germline CDR1 reads SGHRS; CDR2 reads YFSETQ. Each CDR3 protein gets one entry after TCRdb re-called the RACE reads with MiXCR. The sample includes 150,000 to 200,000 distinct CDR3 sequences, about a quarter of them seen just once. As for this clonotype: What it recognizes is unknown.

This sequence originates from a woman aged 18-29 years with alopecia areata. Some clones in this sample may be carry-over from other donors' samples. This specimen was whole blood, taken in connection with sensitization to the hapten diphenylcyclopropenone (DPC). The chain uses TRBV5-1 and TRBJ1-5, with 8 bases lining up with TRBD1. CDR3 coding DNA: TGCGCCAGCAGCTTAACAGGGGGGAGCAATCAGCCCCAGCATTTT. Protein sequence: CASSLTGGSNQPQHF.